This TCR beta chain was sequenced in a study of early T cells in non-severe SARS-CoV-2 infection. Findings and caveats of the study: VDJdb matching favored anti-spike CD8 responses, missing private and CD4 specificities.

This CDR3 region has 14 residues. V shed 5 bases, J shed 5 bases, and the junction held 5 bases outside the gene matches. CDR1 is DFQATT, CDR2 SNEGSKA, per germline (reference sequence). Individual cDNA molecules received unique molecular identifiers. Using its own MiXCR run on the 5' RACE reads, TCRdb lists one record per CDR3 protein. The data show some 42,000 distinct CDR3 sequences, about 6.5% seen once. Ten or more counts support this clonotype. What it recognizes is unknown. The rearrangement joins TRBV20-1 to TRBJ2-4; 11 bases line up with TRBD2. The material sequenced was whole blood, taken at baseline. The TCR originated in an adult who was a healthcare worker with PCR-confirmed SARS-CoV-2 infection or an uninfected control (not recorded which). This CDR3 is CSAPSGGTQNIQYF. The CDR3 DNA is TGCAGTGCTCCTAGCGGGGGGACCCAAAACATTCAGTACTTC.